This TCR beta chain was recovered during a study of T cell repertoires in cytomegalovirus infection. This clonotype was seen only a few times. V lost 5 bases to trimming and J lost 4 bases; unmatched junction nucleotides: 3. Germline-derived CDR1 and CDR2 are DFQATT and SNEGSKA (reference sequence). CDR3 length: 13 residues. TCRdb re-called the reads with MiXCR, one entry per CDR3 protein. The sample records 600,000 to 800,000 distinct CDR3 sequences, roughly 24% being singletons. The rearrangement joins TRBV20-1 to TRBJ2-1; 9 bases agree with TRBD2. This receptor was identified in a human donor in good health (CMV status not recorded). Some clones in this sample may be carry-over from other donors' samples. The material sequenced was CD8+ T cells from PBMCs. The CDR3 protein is CSAWTSEYNEQFF. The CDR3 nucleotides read TGCAGTGCTTGGACTAGCGAATACAATGAGCAGTTCTTC.